The 18 T cell receptor beta chains reported below all come from one sample, sequenced in a study of shared clonotypes between healthy human individuals. Libraries were prepared by immunoSEQ multiplex PCR; TCRdb keeps only in-frame clonotypes and omits some of them. Of hundreds of thousands of clones listed, about 96% are singletons. In the naive CD8 group, cells lacked CD45RO and were positively selected for CCR7, so terminally differentiated effector memory CD45RA+ cells were left out. The sequenced sample was naive CD8+ T cells sorted from blood. The receptor set was obtained from a woman aged 30 to 39 in good health.

V and J are TRBV27 and TRBJ1-1; no clear D. Trimming removed 0 bases at V and 0 bases at J, with 8 bases between. Germline CDR1 reads MNHEY; CDR2 reads SMNVEV (reference sequence). This CDR3 contains 15 residues. CDR3 sequence reads: CASSLSAGLNTEAFF. As DNA, the CDR3 is TGTGCCAGCAGTTTATCGGCAGGCTTGAACACTGAAGCTTTCTTT.

The V call is TRBV4-1, the J call TRBJ2-1, with 11 bases aligning to TRBD2. This CDR3 has 16 amino acids. The V gene end was trimmed by 4 bases and the J gene end by 3 bases; junction bases not matched to a gene: 5. Germline lookup yields CDR1 MGHRA and CDR2 YSYEKL. This chain's CDR3 is CASSPGGLADYNEQFF. The CDR3 DNA reads TGCGCCAGCAGCCCTGGGGGACTAGCGGACTACAATGAGCAGTTCTTC.

CDR3 residues: CASSLFAGSSYNEQFF. CDR3 sequence (DNA): TGTGCCAGCAGTTTATTCGCCGGGAGCTCCTACAATGAGCAGTTCTTC. This chain connects TRBV27 to TRBJ2-1; D might be TRBD2 (6 bases). The CDR3 consists of 16 residues. Germline loops: CDR1 MNHEY, CDR2 SMNVEV (reference sequence). Trimming stripped 1 base from V and 0 bases from J, with 10 bases between.

CDR3: CASSETGQYYYNEQFF. CDR3 sequence (DNA): TGTGCCAGCAGTGAAACGGGACAGTATTACTACAATGAGCAGTTCTTC. V usage is TRBV6-1 and J usage is TRBJ2-1; 7 bases are shared with TRBD1. V gave up 2 bases and J gave up 3 bases; unmatched junction bases: 7. This CDR3 contains 16 residues. In germline, CDR1 is MNHNS, CDR2 SASEGT.

CDR3 amino acids: CASSQDRNSGNTIYF. The CDR3 DNA sequence: TGTGCCAGCAGCCAGGACAGGAACTCTGGAAACACCATATATTTT. The chain links TRBV6-5 to TRBJ1-3; 7 bases are shared with TRBD1. V lost 6 bases, J lost 0 bases, and 5 bases stayed unmatched. In germline, CDR1 is MNHEY, CDR2 SVGAGI. The CDR3 extends over 15 amino acids.

V is TRBV7-9 and J is TRBJ2-7, with 8 bases fitting TRBD1. Looked up from germline, CDR1 is SEHNR and CDR2 is FQNEAQ (reference sequence). This CDR3 region has 13 residues. J was trimmed by 7 bases and V by 3 bases; bases with no gene match: 5. The CDR3 nucleotides are TGTGCCAGCAGCTTCCGGACAGGGTTTGAGCAGTACTTC. Protein sequence: CASSFRTGFEQYF.

This chain joins TRBV30 and TRBJ2-3; the match to TRBD2 covers 10 bases. V dropped 0 bases and J dropped 6; count of bases not matched to a gene: 9. The CDR3 is 16 amino acids. The germline CDR1 and CDR2 sequences are GTSNPN and SVGIG (reference sequence). The CDR3 nucleotides are TGTGCCTGGAGTGTTCGGCTAGCGGGAGTTGGGGATACGCAGTATTTT. Translating it yields CAWSVRLAGVGDTQYF.

To note about this clone: Other DNA sequences of this sample code for an identical CDR3. V is TRBV11-2 and J is TRBJ2-7, with 7 bases lining up with TRBD1. The junction had 5 bases not matched to a gene; V was cut back by 6 bases and J by 3 bases. This CDR3 region has 13 residues. Germline loops: CDR1 SGHAT, CDR2 FQNNGV. For the CDR3, the DNA is TGTGCCAGCAGTCCCGGGACAGACTACGAGCAGTACTTC. It specifies CASSPGTDYEQYF.

This chain uses TRBV29-1 with TRBJ2-5; 10 nucleotides align to TRBD1. V lost 4 bases to trimming and J lost 4 bases; unmatched junction nucleotides: 6. The CDR3 has 14 amino acids. CDR1 is SQVTM, CDR2 ANQGSEA, per germline. The CDR3 sequence is CSVATGGIGETQYF. In nucleotides, the CDR3 is TGCAGCGTTGCGACAGGGGGCATAGGAGAGACCCAGTACTTC.

V is TRBV5-1 and J is TRBJ2-6, with D possibly being TRBD1 (6 bases). The CDR3 has 15 amino acids. Germline lookup yields CDR1 SGHRS and CDR2 YFSETQ. Trimming took 2 bases from V and 0 from J, leaving 6 bases between them. CDR3 sequence (DNA): TGCGCCAGCAGCTTAGGGGGCTCTGGGGCCAACGTCCTGACTTTC. Amino acids: CASSLGGSGANVLTF.

This clone was seen a single time. V is TRBV7-8 and J is TRBJ2-7; perhaps D is TRBD1 or TRBD2 (5 bases each). The CDR3 has 16 amino acids. V was cut by 4 bases and J by 4 bases, with 20 bases left in between. Germline values: CDR1 SGHVS, CDR2 FQNEAQ. CDR3 amino acids: CASSYLGERLGYEQYF. The CDR3 region has the DNA TGTGCCAGCAGCTACTTGGGGGAGCGCCTTGGATACGAGCAGTACTTC.

This clone appeared a single time. V usage is TRBV9 and J usage is TRBJ2-7; TRBD1 agrees at 9 bases. The CDR3 runs 14 residues. Germline CDR1 SGDLS, CDR2 YYNGEE. J gave up 7 bases and V 4 bases, and 9 bases lay outside the gene matches. The CDR3 loop is CASSPGTGLWEQYF. The CDR3 DNA follows: TGTGCCAGCAGCCCCGGGACAGGGCTTTGGGAGCAGTACTTC.

This chain uses TRBV13 with TRBJ1-3; TRBD1 might be the D (6 bases). Germline V CDR1 and CDR2: PRHDT, FYEKMQ (reference sequence). The CDR3 is 15 residues long. With 5 bases removed from V and 4 bases from J, the gap between germline ends came to 15 bases. Here the CDR3 reads CASSEGVHSGNTIYF. CDR3 coding DNA: TGTGCCAGCAGCGAGGGGGTACATTCAGGAAACACCATATATTTT.

The chain carries TRBV4-1 and TRBJ2-7; D is uncertain. This CDR3 contains 14 residues. V shed 1 base and J shed 1 base, with 8 bases lying between them. Looked up from germline, CDR1 is MGHRA and CDR2 is YSYEKL. CDR3 DNA sequence: TGCGCCAGCAGCCAAGTCGCCACATCCTACGAGCAGTACTTC. It codes for CASSQVATSYEQYF.

This clone is a singleton in its sample. The chain has TRBV5-4 and TRBJ2-7, with TRBD2 matching 8 bases. The CDR3 is made up of 14 amino acids. From germline, CDR1 is SGHNT and CDR2 YYREEE (reference sequence). Germline trimming cut 4 bases from V and 0 bases from J; bases unmatched to any gene: 3. CDR3 sequence reads: CASSQSGGSYEQYF. The CDR3 region has the DNA TGTGCCAGCAGCCAAAGCGGGGGCTCCTACGAGCAGTACTTC.

The CDR3 nucleotides are TGTGCCAGCAGCTTTGGTAGTTTCGCTTTCTTT. Its translation: CASSFGSFAFF. The chain has TRBV5-8 and TRBJ1-1; no clear D. CDR3 length: 11 residues. Trimming took 2 bases from V and 11 from J, leaving 10 bases between them. Per germline, CDR1 SGHTS and CDR2 YDEGEE.

J is TRBJ2-1 and V is TRBV7-8; the D gene is possibly TRBD2 (6 bases). V was trimmed by 3 bases and J by 5 bases, leaving 20 bases between them. Per the germline V gene, CDR1 is SGHVS and CDR2 is FQNEAQ. The CDR3 consists of 17 residues. The CDR3 nucleotides read TGTGCCAGCAGCTTTACTAGCAGGGTTGCAAGGGACAATGAGCAGTTCTTC. Protein sequence: CASSFTSRVARDNEQFF.

The genes are TRBV11-3 and TRBJ2-1, with D tentatively TRBD1 (6 bases). Trimming took off 5 bases at V and 6 bases at J, with 11 bases between the two ends. CDR3 length: 13 amino acids. Germline lookup yields CDR1 SGHNT and CDR2 YENEEA. The CDR3 is CASSADSVNEQFF. In DNA form, the CDR3 reads TGTGCCAGCAGCGCGGACAGTGTCAATGAGCAGTTCTTC. Combining the CDR3 with reference TRBV11-3 and TRBJ2-1 gives the whole variable domain EAGVVQSPRYKIIEKKQPVAFWCNPISGHNTLYWYLQNLGQGPELLIRYENEEAVDDSQLPKDRFSAERLKGVDSTLKIQPAELGDSAVYLCASSADSVNEQFFGPGTRLTVL.